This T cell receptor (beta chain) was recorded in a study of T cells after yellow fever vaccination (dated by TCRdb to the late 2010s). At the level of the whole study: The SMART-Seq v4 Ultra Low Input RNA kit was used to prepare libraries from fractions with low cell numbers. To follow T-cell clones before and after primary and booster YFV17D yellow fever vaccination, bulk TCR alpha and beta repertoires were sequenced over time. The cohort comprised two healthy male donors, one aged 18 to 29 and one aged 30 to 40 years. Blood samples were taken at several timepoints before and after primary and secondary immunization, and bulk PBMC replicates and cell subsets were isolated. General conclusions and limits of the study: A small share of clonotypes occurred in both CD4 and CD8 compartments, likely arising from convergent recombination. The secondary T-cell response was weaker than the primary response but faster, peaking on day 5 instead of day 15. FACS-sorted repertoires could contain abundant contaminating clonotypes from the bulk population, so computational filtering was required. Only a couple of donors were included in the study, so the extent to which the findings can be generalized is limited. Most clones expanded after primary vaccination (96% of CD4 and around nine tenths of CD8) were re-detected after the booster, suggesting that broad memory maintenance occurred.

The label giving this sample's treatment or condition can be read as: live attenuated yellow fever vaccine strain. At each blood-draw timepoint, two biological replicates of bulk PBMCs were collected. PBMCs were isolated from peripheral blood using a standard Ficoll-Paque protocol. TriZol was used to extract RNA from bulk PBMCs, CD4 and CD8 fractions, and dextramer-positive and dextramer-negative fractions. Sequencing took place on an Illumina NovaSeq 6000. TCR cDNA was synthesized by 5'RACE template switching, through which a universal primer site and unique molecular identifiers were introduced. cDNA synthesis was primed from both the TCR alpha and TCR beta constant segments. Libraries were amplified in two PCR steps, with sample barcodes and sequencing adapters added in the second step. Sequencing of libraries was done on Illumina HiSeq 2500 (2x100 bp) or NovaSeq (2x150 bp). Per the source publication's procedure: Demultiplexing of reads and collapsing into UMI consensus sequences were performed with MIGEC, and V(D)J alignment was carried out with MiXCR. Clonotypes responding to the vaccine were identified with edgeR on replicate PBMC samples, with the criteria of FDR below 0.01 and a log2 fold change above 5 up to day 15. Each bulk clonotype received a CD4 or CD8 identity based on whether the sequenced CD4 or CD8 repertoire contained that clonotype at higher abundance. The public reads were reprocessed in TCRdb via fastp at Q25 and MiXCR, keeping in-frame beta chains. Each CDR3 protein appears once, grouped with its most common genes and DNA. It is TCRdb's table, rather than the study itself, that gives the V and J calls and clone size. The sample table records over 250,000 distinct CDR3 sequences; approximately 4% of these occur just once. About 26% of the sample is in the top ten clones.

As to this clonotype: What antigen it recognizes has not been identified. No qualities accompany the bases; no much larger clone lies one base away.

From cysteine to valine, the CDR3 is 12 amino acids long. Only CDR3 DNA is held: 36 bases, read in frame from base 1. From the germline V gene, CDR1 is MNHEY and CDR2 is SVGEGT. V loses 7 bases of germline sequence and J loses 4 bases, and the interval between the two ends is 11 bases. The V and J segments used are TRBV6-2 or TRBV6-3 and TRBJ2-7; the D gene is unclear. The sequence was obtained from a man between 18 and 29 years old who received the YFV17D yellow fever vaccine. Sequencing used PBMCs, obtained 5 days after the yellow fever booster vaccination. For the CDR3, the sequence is CASTSTNYEQYV. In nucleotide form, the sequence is TGTGCCAGCACCTCGACCAATTACGAGCAGTACGTC.